This TCR beta chain derives from a study of neurological immune-mediated disorders (dated by TCRdb to about 2019). Study-wide context: Peripheral blood TCR-beta repertoires from patients with HTLV-I-associated myelopathy (HAM/TSP), patients with multiple sclerosis, and healthy controls were compared in the study using UMI-based sequencing. The cohort comprised 68 subjects: about 15 HAM/TSP patients, 35 or so multiple sclerosis patients and 20 healthy controls. Longitudinal HAM/TSP and healthy donors were sampled at 3 time-points each (about 3-40 month intervals). The roughly 110 TCR-beta libraries covered PBMC samples along with longitudinal samples, technical triplicates, and paired sorted CD4+ and CD8+ T-cell subsets.

cDNA synthesis used template-switch 5'RACE with a primer carrying a 10-nucleotide random unique molecular identifier tagging each TCR transcript. Each sequencing run produced over 170 million TCR-beta sequences covering 15-18 subjects. Total RNA was extracted with the RNeasy kit. TCR-beta VDJ regions were amplified with primers for the TCR constant region and the 5'RACE anchor, using the KAPA Real-time Library Amplification kit. A first PCR added sample indexes and Illumina adaptors, after which a second PCR increased the library yield. After purification with Ampure beads, the TCR product of roughly 650 bp was size-selected on a 2% E-gel SizeSelection system. Before pooling, libraries had their quality checked on a Bioanalyzer, their concentration measured with Qubit, and their quantity determined with the Kapa Library Quantification kit. Paired-end 2 x 150 bp sequencing of the libraries was performed on an Illumina HiSeq 2500. To increase sequence diversity, about 23-32% phiX was spiked into each library pool. The paper's processing steps were these. The quality-filtered reads were processed with the UMI-based MiGEC pipeline, whose error correction step removed more than 80% of the raw TCR sequences. IMGT germline references were used for aligning VDJ genes, and each clonotype was defined as a unique CDR3 amino acid sequence together with its V-J genes. Clonal expansion, Shannon diversity, and CDR3 relatedness (CalcPairwiseDistances, ClusterSamples) were evaluated with VDJtools, and phylogenetic trees were built with CLCbio workbench. Clones with at least 8 unique UMIs were defined as expanded, with this threshold being based on coefficient-of-variation modelling across technical triplicates. Starting from the raw public reads, TCRdb applied fastp trimming at Q25, assembled clones with MiXCR and retained in-frame beta chains. Merged by CDR3 protein, the rows form single entries marked with the most common genes and DNA. TCRdb, not the authors, supplied the V and J calls. Counted in this sample were 60,000 to 90,000 distinct CDR3 sequences; 10% of them appeared once. Roughly 9% of the sample goes to the ten largest clones.

Results and caveats for the whole study, not just this receptor: Expanded clones from different subjects shared no identical CDR3 amino acid sequences, which suggests that TCR-beta repertoires were private in all groups. TCR clonal expansion was greatest in HAM/TSP patients and smallest in MS patients, who ranked below even healthy controls.

In the germline V gene (reference sequence), CDR1 corresponds to DFQATT and CDR2 to SNEGSKA. The cysteine opens and the phenylalanine closes a CDR3 of 15 amino acids. Just the 45-base CDR3 DNA is kept, in frame starting at base 1. V is cut by 2 bases and J by 0 bases, and the space between the germline ends is 11 bases. This clonotype came up a few times. The antigen this receptor binds is unknown. No per-base quality is available; no much larger clone lies one base away. Explained via the paper, the time point label denotes: longitudinal time-point 1 (baseline). Healthy controls were blood bank volunteers in Maryland, USA. Unsorted PBMC libraries were generated from 2 million PBMCs stored in RNAlater at -80 °C until RNA extraction. Peripheral blood underwent Ficoll-Hypaque density gradient centrifugation to isolate PBMCs, which were then cryopreserved in liquid nitrogen.

The rearrangement combines TRBV20-1 with TRBJ1-5; the D gene lacks a confident call. This clonotype was sampled from a man in his thirties or forties in good health. Sequencing used PBMCs. The CDR3 loop reads CSARPGDYSNQPQHF. The DNA sequence is given as TGCAGTGCTAGACCTGGGGATTATAGCAATCAGCCCCAGCATTTT.